The TCR beta chain under discussion was sequenced for a study of blood T cells in healthy people across ages. This clonotype was recorded a few times. Its antigen is as yet unknown. Study results and limitations: While age rose, TCR beta diversity per million T cells dropped in a roughly linear way. Long-lived donors had more naive CD4+ cells and higher diversity than aged donors.

CDR3 length: 11 residues. The germline V and J ends were trimmed by 4 bases and 4 bases, with 7 bases remaining between them. Germline V gives CDR1 DFQATT, CDR2 SNEGSKA (reference sequence). A second PCR of 7 to 11 cycles used a sample-barcoded 5' primer and a J-beta primer mix. A tag from a template-switch adaptor with 12 random nucleotides marked each cDNA molecule. TCRdb reanalysed the 5' RACE reads using MiXCR and keeps one entry per CDR3 protein. The top ten clones hold 4% of a sample with 1.4 million or so distinct CDR3 sequences, approximately 43% of them seen once. This clonotype originated in a woman aged 18-30 years in good health. The rearrangement uses TRBV20-1 and TRBJ2-5, with no clear D. The sample taken for sequencing was blood. The CDR3 region has the DNA TGCAGTGCTACACTGGGAGAGACCCAGTACTTC. Translation gives CSATLGETQYF.